The sequence of this T cell receptor (beta chain) was determined in a study of cytomegalovirus exposure and HLA in healthy donors. In its sample, this clone was seen a few times. The antigen is undetermined. Study-level results: Later work associated roughly 17,000 TCR beta sequences with HLA alleles at 0.05 false discovery rate.

60 Vbeta and 13 Jbeta primers were used in PCR. Profiling relied on immunoSEQ multiplex PCR, and the TCRdb table lists in-frame clones only, not all of them. Of around 130,000 clones in the sample, 70% to 80% were seen once. The sample taken for sequencing was PBMCs. This TCR was sampled from a man aged 50 to 59 in good health and CMV-seronegative.

CDR3 DNA: TGTGCCAGCACTTCGGGGCGGGGTACTAGCACAGATACGCAGTATTTT. Encoded protein: CASTSGRGTSTDTQYF. The rearrangement links TRBV6-6 to TRBJ2-3, with D perhaps matching TRBD2 (6 bases). This CDR3 is built from 16 residues. The V and J ends lost 7 bases and 0 bases respectively, with 17 bases between them. Germline V gives CDR1 MNHNY, CDR2 SVGAGI (reference sequence).